This T cell receptor (beta chain) was sequenced for a study of regulatory and conventional T cells in RAG deficiency. Genomic DNA came from blood regulatory T cells gated CD4+ CD25-high CD127-low. Clones were read by immunoSEQ multiplex PCR, and TCRdb kept only the in-frame ones, dropping some. The table shows tens of thousands of clones, with just over 90% occurring only once. Germline CDR1 is MDHEN and CDR2 is SYDVKM. There are 15 residues in the CDR3. The V end was cut by 5 bases, the J end by 1 base, with 14 bases between. These records were also assigned to another study, of regulatory T cells. According to that study: The PCR used 52 TRBV and 13 TRBJ primers. Skewed V and J usage and few unique V-J pairs marked patient repertoires, most in Tregs.

The sample comprised Tregs sorted from blood. This sequence joins TRBV28 and TRBJ2-5, with a weak D call TRBD1 (5 bases). This clonotype was sampled from a human donor in good health. The CDR3 here is CASSLRVQPQETQYF. The DNA for the CDR3 is TGTGCCAGCAGTCTCAGGGTGCAGCCCCAAGAGACCCAGTACTTC.